Listed below are T cell receptor beta chains from one sample, sequenced in a study of control samples from healthy donors and cancer patients. TCRdb's copy holds only in-frame clones and misses some; the assay was immunoSEQ multiplex PCR. The table records 90,000 to 150,000 clones, roughly 89% of them present only once. Sequenced material: blood. The source of these receptors is a man aged 25-45 years in good health. The CDR3 runs from the conserved cysteine through the conserved F or W. The order of the fields is V gene, J gene, CDR3 protein.

V: TRBV14; J: TRBJ2-7; CDR3: CASSQISGPYEQYF
V: TRBV27; J: TRBJ2-7; CDR3: CASSPQGGEQYF
V: TRBV5-1; J: TRBJ1-4; CDR3: CASSIGQHEKLFF
V: TRBV7-2; J: TRBJ1-2; CDR3: CASSVRTGGEGGYTF
V: TRBV2; J: TRBJ1-2; CDR3: CASFRGGKNYGYTF
V: TRBV6-1; J: TRBJ1-6; CDR3: CASREGSRPLNSPLHF
V: TRBV7-2; J: TRBJ2-5; CDR3: CASSLPPVETQYF
V: TRBV19; J: TRBJ2-2; CDR3: CASSLETGELFF
V: TRBV30; J: TRBJ1-1; CDR3: CAWSVSLGLPEAFF
V: TRBV20-1; J: TRBJ1-2; CDR3: CSASWQGQGYTF
V: TRBV5-6; J: TRBJ2-7; CDR3: CASSLVGQGYEQYF
V: TRBV7-9; J: TRBJ2-1; CDR3: CASSQDSYNEQFF
V: TRBV7-7; J: TRBJ1-4; CDR3: CARYRGTRNNEKLFF
V: TRBV2; J: TRBJ2-5; CDR3: CASRRAGETQYF
V: TRBV19; J: TRBJ1-5; CDR3: CASSTNRVQPQHF
V: TRBV7-8; J: TRBJ2-5; CDR3: CASSFIQGSQETQYF
V: TRBV24-1; J: TRBJ1-2; CDR3: CATSLDGNYGYTF
V: TRBV18; J: TRBJ1-5; CDR3: CASSPDRGQPQHF
V: TRBV6-5; J: TRBJ1-2; CDR3: CASSYGGGGGYTF
V: TRBV2; J: TRBJ2-2; CDR3: CASFSGGGTGELFF
V: TRBV27; J: TRBJ1-4; CDR3: CASSLRGGREKLFF
V: TRBV12-5; J: TRBJ1-2; CDR3: CASGLVTANYGYTF
V: TRBV6-5; J: TRBJ1-1; CDR3: CASSLTTEGTEAFF
V: TRBV12-5; J: TRBJ1-2; CDR3: CASGPGTGANYGYTF
V: TRBV5-1; J: TRBJ2-3; CDR3: CASSLQGRSGTDTQYF
V: TRBV27; J: TRBJ1-1; CDR3: CASSYSGGNTEAFF
V: TRBV6-5; J: TRBJ2-7; CDR3: CASRRAGSYEQYF
V: TRBV2; J: TRBJ1-5; CDR3: CASSDVNRGHQPQHF